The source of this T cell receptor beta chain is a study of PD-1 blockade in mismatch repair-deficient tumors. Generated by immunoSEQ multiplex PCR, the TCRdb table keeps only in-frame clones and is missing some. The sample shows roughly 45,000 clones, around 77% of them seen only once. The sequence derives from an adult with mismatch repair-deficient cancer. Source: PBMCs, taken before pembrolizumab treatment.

In nucleotides, the CDR3 is TGTGCCAGCAGCGGTCAAGGGAGCTTCTCTGGAAACACCATATATTTT. Its translation: CASSGQGSFSGNTIYF. The rearrangement uses TRBV7-2 and TRBJ1-3; D is uncertain. The CDR3 has 16 amino acids. Trimming removed 5 bases from V and 0 bases from J, with 14 bases in between. Germline lookup yields CDR1 SGHTA and CDR2 FQGNSA.